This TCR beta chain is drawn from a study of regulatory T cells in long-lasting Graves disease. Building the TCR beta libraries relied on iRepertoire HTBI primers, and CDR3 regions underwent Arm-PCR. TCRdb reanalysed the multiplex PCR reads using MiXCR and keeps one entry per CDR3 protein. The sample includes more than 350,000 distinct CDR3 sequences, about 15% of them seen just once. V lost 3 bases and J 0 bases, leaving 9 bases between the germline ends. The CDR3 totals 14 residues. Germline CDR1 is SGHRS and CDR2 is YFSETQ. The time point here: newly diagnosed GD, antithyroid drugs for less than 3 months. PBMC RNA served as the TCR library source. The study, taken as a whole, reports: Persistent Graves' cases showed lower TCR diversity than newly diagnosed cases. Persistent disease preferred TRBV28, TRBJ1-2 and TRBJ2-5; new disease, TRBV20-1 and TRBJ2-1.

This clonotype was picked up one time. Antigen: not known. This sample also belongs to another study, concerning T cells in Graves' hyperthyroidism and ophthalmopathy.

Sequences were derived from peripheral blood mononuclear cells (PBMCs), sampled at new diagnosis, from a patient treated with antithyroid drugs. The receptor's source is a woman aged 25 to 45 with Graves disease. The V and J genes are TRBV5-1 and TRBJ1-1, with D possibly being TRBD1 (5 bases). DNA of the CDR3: TGCGCCAGCAGCTGGGACGGGGTGAACACTGAAGCTTTCTTT. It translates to CASSWDGVNTEAFF.